Following are 14 T cell receptor beta chains from one sample sequenced in a study of blood T cell repertoires in COVID-19. TCRdb keeps only in-frame clones here, not all; method: immunoSEQ multiplex PCR. The table has 150,000 to 200,000 clones, just over 90% seen once. Sequenced material: peripheral blood. These receptors were obtained from a woman aged 55-70 years with COVID-19, enrolled during active disease.

V is TRBV28 and J is TRBJ1-2; perhaps TRBD1 as D (5 bases). Deletions cut 3 bases from V and 2 bases from J, with 13 bases between. Germline V gene data show CDR1 as MDHEN and CDR2 as SYDVKM. The CDR3 is made up of 15 amino acids. The CDR3 nucleotides are TGTGCCAGCAGTTTGGACACCGGACGGAACTATGGCTACACCTTC. Its protein product is CASSLDTGRNYGYTF.

This sequence joins TRBV9 and TRBJ2-7; no reliable D call. Germline CDR1 reads SGDLS; CDR2 reads YYNGEE. The CDR3 consists of 13 residues. Trimming shortened V by 0 bases and J by 4 bases, and 8 bases separated the two germline ends. CDR3 DNA: TGTGCCAGCAGCGTAGGAGGAGATTACGAGCAGTACTTC. Translated: CASSVGGDYEQYF.

The J gene is TRBJ2-2, the V gene TRBV30, with 9 nucleotides matching TRBD1. This CDR3 region has 11 residues. CDR1 GTSNPN and CDR2 SVGIG come from the germline V gene (reference sequence). The junction had 3 bases not matched to a gene; V was cut back by 7 bases and J by 9 bases. The DNA of the CDR3 is TGTGCCTCACAGGGGGCCCGGGAGCTGTTTTTT. Translating it yields CASQGARELFF.

The chain combines TRBV18 with TRBJ2-2, with 8 bases fitting TRBD1. Unmatched junction bases numbered 14, after V lost 3 bases and J lost 5 bases. CDR1 is KGHSH, CDR2 LQKENI, per germline. The CDR3 has 18 amino acids. The CDR3 nucleotides are TGTGCCAGCTCACCTCAACCACCAGGACAGGGAAGAACCGGGGAGCTGTTTTTT. Encoded protein: CASSPQPPGQGRTGELFF.

The V and J genes are TRBV3-1 (or the pseudogene TRBV3-2) and TRBJ2-3; the match to TRBD1 covers 8 bases. Germline CDR1 and CDR2: LGHDT and YNNKEL (reference sequence). V was pared by 4 bases and J by 4 bases, with 1 base of the junction left unmatched. CDR3 size: 13 residues. Written as DNA, the CDR3 is TGTGCCAGCAGCCGACAGGGGCCAGATACGCAGTATTTT. Translated, it gives CASSRQGPDTQYF.

The chain recombines TRBV9 with TRBJ1-3, with a tentative D call TRBD1 (5 bases). Trimming cost V 4 bases and J 0 bases, with 11 bases left between them. The length of the CDR3 is 15 residues. CDR1 is SGDLS, CDR2 YYNGEE, per germline. CDR3 sequence: CASSLIGDSGNTIYF. CDR3 nucleotides: TGTGCCAGCAGCCTTATAGGGGACTCTGGAAACACCATATATTTT.

This chain joins TRBV13 and TRBJ2-7; TRBD2 might be the D (6 bases). The ends were cut back, 0 bases at V and 2 bases at J, with 20 bases in the middle. The CDR3 length is 18 residues. CDR1 is PRHDT, CDR2 FYEKMQ, per germline (reference sequence). CDR3: CASSLGVQDQEGTYEQYF. CDR3 bases: TGTGCCAGCAGCTTAGGCGTCCAGGACCAGGAGGGCACCTACGAGCAGTACTTC.

The chain recombines TRBV4-3 with TRBJ2-7; D is possibly TRBD2 (6 bases). CDR1 LGHNA and CDR2 YSLEER come from the germline V gene. The CDR3 length is 16 residues. V was pared by 0 bases and J by 0 bases, with 12 bases between. CDR3 in DNA: TGCGCCAGCAGCCAAGATCGGGCGGGGAGCTCCTACGAGCAGTACTTC. It translates to CASSQDRAGSSYEQYF.

The CDR3 sequence: CASSYLPGTGEGYTF. CDR3 nucleotides: TGTGCCAGCAGTTACTTGCCCGGGACAGGGGAAGGCTACACCTTC. The chain is built from TRBV6-5 and TRBJ1-2; 10 positions match TRBD1. The CDR3 sequence is 15 residues long. Trimming cost V 1 base and J 8 bases; bases outside gene matches: 7. CDR1 is MNHEY and CDR2 is SVGAGI in the germline V gene.

V usage is TRBV5-6 and J usage is TRBJ1-2; tentatively, D is TRBD1 (5 bases). V was pared by 0 bases and J by 5 bases, with 8 bases between. In germline, CDR1 is SGHDT, CDR2 YYEEEE. The CDR3 runs 13 residues. The CDR3 coding sequence is TGTGCCAGCAGCTTGGGCAGGGTATATGGCTACACCTTC. Translation gives CASSLGRVYGYTF.

The chain is built from TRBV18 and TRBJ1-5; D is perhaps TRBD1 (5 bases). With 6 bases removed from V and 1 base from J, the gap between germline ends came to 13 bases. CDR1 is KGHSH, CDR2 LQKENI, per germline. CDR3 length: 15 amino acids. The CDR3 nucleotides are TGTGCCAGCTCGGACCAGGGAGGAAGCAATCAGCCCCAGCATTTT. Translation gives CASSDQGGSNQPQHF.

The CDR3 DNA follows: TGTGCCAGCAGCTTGGACAGGCGGGGGAACACTGAAGCTTTCTTT. Its translation: CASSLDRRGNTEAFF. This rearrangement joins TRBV5-8 to TRBJ1-1; the D gene is possibly TRBD1 (5 bases). CDR1 and CDR2 from the germline V gene are SGHTS and YDEGEE. The CDR3 extends over 15 amino acids. Trimming shortened V by 0 bases and J by 1 base, and 10 bases separated the two germline ends.

This clone was seen just once. The J gene is TRBJ1-3, the V gene TRBV6-2 or TRBV6-3; a possible D gene is TRBD1 (6 bases). The ends were cut back, 5 bases at V and 0 bases at J, with 14 bases in the middle. The V gene's germline CDR1 is MNHEY and CDR2 SVGEGT. This CDR3 comprises 16 residues. The CDR3 here is CASSPPDRISGNTIYF. CDR3 nucleotide sequence: TGTGCCAGCAGTCCCCCTGACAGGATCTCTGGAAACACCATATATTTT.

CDR3 sequence: CARAGQAYYGYTF. In DNA, the CDR3 is TGTGCCAGGGCCGGACAGGCTTACTATGGCTACACCTTC. The chain carries TRBV12-3 or TRBV12-4 and TRBJ1-2; 7 bases fit TRBD1. V dropped 9 bases and J dropped 3; count of bases not matched to a gene: 7. The CDR3 totals 13 residues.